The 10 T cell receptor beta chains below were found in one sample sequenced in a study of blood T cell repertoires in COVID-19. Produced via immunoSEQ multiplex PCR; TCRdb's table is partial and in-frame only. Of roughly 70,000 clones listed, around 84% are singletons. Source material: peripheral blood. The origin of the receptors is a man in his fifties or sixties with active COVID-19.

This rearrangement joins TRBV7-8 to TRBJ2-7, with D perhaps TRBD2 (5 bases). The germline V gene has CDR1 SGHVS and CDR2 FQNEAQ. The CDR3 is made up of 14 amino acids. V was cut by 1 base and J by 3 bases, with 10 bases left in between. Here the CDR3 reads CASSLELAGYEQYF. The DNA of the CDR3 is TGTGCCAGCAGCTTAGAGCTAGCTGGCTACGAGCAGTACTTC.

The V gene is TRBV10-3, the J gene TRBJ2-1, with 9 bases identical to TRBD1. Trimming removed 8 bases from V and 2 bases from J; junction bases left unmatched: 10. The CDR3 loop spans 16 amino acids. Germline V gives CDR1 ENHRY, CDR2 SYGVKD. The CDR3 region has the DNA TGTGCCATCCGGGAGGACAGGGGATCGGCCTACAATGAGCAGTTCTTC. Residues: CAIREDRGSAYNEQFF.

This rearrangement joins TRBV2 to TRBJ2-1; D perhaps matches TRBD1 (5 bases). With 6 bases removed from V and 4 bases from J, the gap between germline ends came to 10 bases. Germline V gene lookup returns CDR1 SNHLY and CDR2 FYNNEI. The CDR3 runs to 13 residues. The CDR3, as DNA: TGTGCCAGCAGCAGGGAAGGATACAATGAGCAGTTCTTC. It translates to CASSREGYNEQFF.

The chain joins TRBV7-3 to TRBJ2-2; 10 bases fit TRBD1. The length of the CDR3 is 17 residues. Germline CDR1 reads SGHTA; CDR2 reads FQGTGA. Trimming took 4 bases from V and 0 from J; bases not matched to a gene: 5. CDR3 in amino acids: CASSSGTGVTNTGELFF. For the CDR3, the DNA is TGTGCCAGCAGCTCCGGGACAGGGGTTACGAACACCGGGGAGCTGTTTTTT.

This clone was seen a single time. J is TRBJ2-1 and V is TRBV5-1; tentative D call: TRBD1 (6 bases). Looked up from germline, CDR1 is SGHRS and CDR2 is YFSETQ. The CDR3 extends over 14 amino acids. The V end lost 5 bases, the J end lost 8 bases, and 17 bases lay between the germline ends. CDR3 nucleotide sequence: TGCGCCAGCAGTTCAGGGGATGGGTTGGATGAGCAGTTCTTC. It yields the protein CASSSGDGLDEQFF. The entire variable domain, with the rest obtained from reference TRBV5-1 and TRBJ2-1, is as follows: KAGVTQTPRYLIKTRGQQVTLSCSPISGHRSVSWYQQTPGQGLQFLFEYFSETQRNKGNFPGRFSGRQFSNSRSEMNVSTLELGDSALYLCASSSGDGLDEQFFGPGTRLTVL.

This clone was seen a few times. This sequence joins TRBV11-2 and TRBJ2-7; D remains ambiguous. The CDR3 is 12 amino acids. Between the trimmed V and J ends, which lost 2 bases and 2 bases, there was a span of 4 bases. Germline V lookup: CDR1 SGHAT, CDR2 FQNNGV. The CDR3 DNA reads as TGTGCCAGCAGCTTATTCACCTACGAGCAGTACTTC. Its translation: CASSLFTYEQYF. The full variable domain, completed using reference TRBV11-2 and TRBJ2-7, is EAGVAQSPRYKIIEKRQSVAFWCNPISGHATLYWYQQILGQGPKLLIQFQNNGVVDDSQLPKDRFSAERLKGVDSTLKIQPAKLEDSAVYLCASSLFTYEQYFGPGTRLTVT.

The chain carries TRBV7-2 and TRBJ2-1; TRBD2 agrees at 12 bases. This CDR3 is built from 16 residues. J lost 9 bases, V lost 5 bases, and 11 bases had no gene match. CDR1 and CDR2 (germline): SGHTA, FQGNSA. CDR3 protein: CASSRAGLAGGREQFF. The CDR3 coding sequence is TGTGCCAGCAGCCGGGCAGGGCTAGCGGGGGGGCGTGAGCAGTTCTTC.

The CDR3 here is CASSYRGTNEQYF. The CDR3 bases are TGTGCCAGCAGCTACAGGGGGACAAACGAGCAGTACTTC. The V and J genes are TRBV6-5 and TRBJ2-7; 8 bases align to TRBD1. The CDR3 has 13 amino acids. Germline V gene lookup returns CDR1 MNHEY and CDR2 SVGAGI. V was clipped by 6 bases and J by 5 bases; unmatched bases: 6.

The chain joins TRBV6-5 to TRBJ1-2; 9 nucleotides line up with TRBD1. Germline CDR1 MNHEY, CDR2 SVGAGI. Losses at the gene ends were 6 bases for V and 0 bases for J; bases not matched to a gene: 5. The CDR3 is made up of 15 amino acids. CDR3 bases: TGTGCCAGCAGCCTACAGGGGGCGCCTAACTATGGCTACACCTTC. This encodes CASSLQGAPNYGYTF.

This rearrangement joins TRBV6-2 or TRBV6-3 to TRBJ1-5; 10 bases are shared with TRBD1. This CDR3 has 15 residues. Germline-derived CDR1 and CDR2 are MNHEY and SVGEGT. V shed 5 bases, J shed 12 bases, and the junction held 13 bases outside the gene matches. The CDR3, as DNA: TGTGCCAGCAGTCGGGCCGGGACAGGGGAAGAGATCCAGCATTTT. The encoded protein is CASSRAGTGEEIQHF.